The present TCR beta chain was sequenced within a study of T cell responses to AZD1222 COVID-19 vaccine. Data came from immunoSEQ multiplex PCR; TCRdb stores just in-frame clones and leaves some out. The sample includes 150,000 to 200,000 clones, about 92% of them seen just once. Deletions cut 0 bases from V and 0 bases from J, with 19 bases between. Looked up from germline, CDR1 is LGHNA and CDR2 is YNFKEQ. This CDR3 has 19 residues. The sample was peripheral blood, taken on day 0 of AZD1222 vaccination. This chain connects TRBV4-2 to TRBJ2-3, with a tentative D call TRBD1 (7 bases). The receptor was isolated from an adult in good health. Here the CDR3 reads CASSQEWRQGGPSTDTQYF. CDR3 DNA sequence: TGTGCCAGCAGCCAAGAATGGAGGCAGGGGGGACCTAGCACAGATACGCAGTATTTT.